These 29 T cell receptor beta chains came from one sample sequenced in a study of vaccination and CD4 T cells after COVID-19. Treatment defined: roughly 10-day PBMC culture with coronavirus spike peptide pools or control peptides (ViraFEST assay). At the Johns Hopkins FTIC core, DNA taken from cultured CD4+ T cells was sequenced by way of the Oncomine TCR Beta short-read assay. TCRdb passed the PCR reads through MiXCR, listing each CDR3 protein once. The data contain approximately 26,000 distinct CDR3 sequences, roughly 40% of them singletons. Their antigens are not known. Input material: CD4+ T cells from blood, cultured in vitro. These receptors all come from a human donor who had recovered from COVID-19.

This clonotype has a handful of counts. The chain joins TRBV27 to TRBJ1-4; possibly TRBD1 for D (5 bases). Germline V gene lookup returns CDR1 MNHEY and CDR2 SMNVEV (reference sequence). The CDR3 is 15 amino acids. Trimming shortened V by 2 bases and J by 8 bases, and 15 bases separated the two germline ends. CDR3 loop: CASSLGAGVGEKLFF. In DNA, the CDR3 is TGTGCCAGCAGTTTAGGGGCGGGGGTCGGGGAAAAACTGTTTTTT.

V gene TRBV6-2 or TRBV6-3 combines with J gene TRBJ2-2; TRBD2 matches at 8 bases. Per germline, CDR1 MNHEY and CDR2 SVGEGT. With 6 bases clipped from V and 6 bases from J, the junction kept 9 bases outside the gene matches. The CDR3 covers 15 residues. The CDR3, as DNA: TGTGCCAGCAGGCCTCGTCGGGGGGGCGCCGGGGAGCTGTTTTTT. Translation gives CASRPRRGGAGELFF.

The chain couples TRBV30 to TRBJ1-5, with unresolved D. Germline CDR1 GTSNPN, CDR2 SVGIG (reference sequence). The CDR3 sequence is 15 residues long. With 0 bases removed from V and 1 base from J, the gap between germline ends came to 10 bases. As DNA, the CDR3 is TGTGCCTGGAGTGTACGGTCAGGAAGCAATCAGCCCCAGCATTTT. Translating gives CAWSVRSGSNQPQHF.

This clonotype was counted only a few times. The J gene is TRBJ1-5, the V gene TRBV12-3 or TRBV12-4; 7 nucleotides match TRBD1. This CDR3 comprises 15 residues. V lost 6 bases and J lost 3; bases outside the gene matches: 8. CDR3 protein: CASRLGQTNNQPQHF. The DNA for the CDR3 is TGTGCCAGCAGATTGGGACAGACCAACAATCAGCCCCAGCATTTT.

This clonotype was counted a few times. This CDR3 is CASMSATSGTSEQYF. The CDR3 DNA reads as TGTGCCAGCATGAGTGCGACTAGCGGGACGAGCGAGCAGTACTTC. This sequence joins TRBV2 and TRBJ2-7, with 11 bases fitting TRBD2. Germline CDR1 and CDR2: SNHLY and FYNNEI. V lost 7 bases and J lost 6; bases outside the gene matches: 11. There are 15 residues in the CDR3. The entire variable domain, with the rest obtained from reference TRBV2 and TRBJ2-7, is as follows: EPEVTQTPSHQVTQMGQEVILRCVPISNHLYFYWYRQILGQKVEFLVSFYNNEISEKSEIFDDQFSVERPDGSNFTLKIRSTKLEDSAMYFCASMSATSGTSEQYFGPGTRLTVT.

The chain combines TRBV2 with TRBJ2-5, with D possibly matching TRBD1 (5 bases). V lost 11 bases to trimming and J lost 5 bases, with 15 bases between them. Per germline, CDR1 SNHLY and CDR2 FYNNEI. The CDR3 runs to 12 residues. This chain's CDR3 is CAATGQFETQYF. CDR3 in DNA: TGTGCCGCCACTGGACAATTTGAGACCCAGTACTTC.

This clonotype has only a few counts. This chain joins TRBV30 and TRBJ2-1, with unresolved D. Trimming removed 4 bases from V and 11 bases from J, with 15 bases in between. Germline values: CDR1 GTSNPN, CDR2 SVGIG (reference sequence). The CDR3 is made up of 12 amino acids. CDR3 bases: TGTGCCTGGACCCTCCCGCCCTCCCAGCAGTTCTTC. As protein: CAWTLPPSQQFF. Supplemented by reference TRBV30 and TRBJ2-1, the full variable domain reads SQTIHQWPATLVQPVGSPLSLECTVEGTSNPNLYWYRQAAGRGLQLLFYSVGIGQISSEVPQNLSASRPQDRQFILSSKKLLLSDSGFYLCAWTLPPSQQFFGPGTRLTVL.

The rearrangement joins TRBV24-1 to TRBJ2-5, with D perhaps matching TRBD1 or TRBD2 (7 bases each). Germline CDR1 reads KGHDR; CDR2 reads SFDVKD. V lost 5 bases to trimming and J lost 2 bases, with 14 bases between them. The CDR3 has 15 residues. As DNA, the CDR3 is TGTGCCACCAGTGTGGCAGGGGGGGAACAAGAGACCCAGTACTTC. Residues: CATSVAGGEQETQYF.

V is TRBV19 and J is TRBJ2-2, with 8 bases aligning to TRBD2. This CDR3 is built from 15 residues. CDR1 and CDR2 (germline): LNHDA, SQIVND (reference sequence). V lost 5 bases to trimming and J lost 5 bases; unmatched junction nucleotides: 7. CDR3 sequence (DNA): TGTGCCAGTAGTTTTGCGGGACTAGTGACCGGGGAGCTGTTTTTT. The encoded protein is CASSFAGLVTGELFF.

This clonotype came up a few times. This chain uses TRBV6-1 with TRBJ1-5, with 10 bases fitting TRBD1. Germline V CDR1 and CDR2: MNHNS, SASEGT. The CDR3 runs 18 residues. J was trimmed by 5 bases and V by 2 bases; bases with no gene match: 12. The CDR3 region is CASSERQGASVGDQPQHF. DNA for the CDR3: TGTGCCAGCAGTGAAAGACAGGGGGCTAGTGTCGGCGATCAGCCCCAGCATTTT.

The rearrangement links TRBV7-9 to TRBJ2-7; D call uncertain. V was cut by 1 base and J by 2 bases, with 3 bases left in between. There are 12 residues in the CDR3. CDR1 is SEHNR and CDR2 is FQNEAQ in the germline V gene (reference sequence). The CDR3 DNA reads TGTGCCAGCAGCTTAGTCCCCTACGAGCAGTACTTC. Its translation: CASSLVPYEQYF.

This chain links TRBV15 with TRBJ2-7; weak D call: TRBD2 (7 bases). This CDR3 has 15 amino acids. V was clipped by 2 bases and J by 2 bases, with 13 bases between them. Germline V gene data show CDR1 as LNHNV and CDR2 as YYDKDF (reference sequence). Here the CDR3 reads CATSRSRGLAYEQYF. CDR3 in DNA: TGTGCCACCAGCAGATCGCGGGGGCTAGCCTACGAGCAGTACTTC.

There are a few counts of this clonotype. CDR3 bases: TGTGCCAGCAGCCAAGTCCGAGGACAGGGTGGAAGCGGCTACACCTTC. The encoded protein is CASSQVRGQGGSGYTF. The V and J genes are TRBV4-2 and TRBJ1-2, with 8 nucleotides matching TRBD1. CDR1 is LGHNA, CDR2 YNFKEQ, per germline. V gave up 1 base and J gave up 8 bases; unmatched junction bases: 12. CDR3 length: 16 residues.

The chain recombines TRBV18 with TRBJ2-7, with TRBD1 matching 9 bases. V lost 4 bases, J lost 2 bases, and 6 bases stayed unmatched. Germline V lookup: CDR1 KGHSH, CDR2 LQKENI. CDR3 length: 15 residues. This CDR3 is CASSRSGTGPYEQYF. The CDR3 DNA is TGTGCCAGCTCACGGTCCGGGACAGGGCCCTACGAGCAGTACTTC.

The chain couples TRBV18 to TRBJ1-2; 10 bases are a match to TRBD1. The CDR3 has 15 amino acids. Germline CDR1 and CDR2: KGHSH and LQKENI. The junction had 9 bases not matched to a gene; V was cut back by 3 bases and J by 8 bases. Here the CDR3 DNA reads TGTGCCAGCTCACCCGACAGGGGGCGCATCGTGGGCTACACCTTC. Translation: CASSPDRGRIVGYTF.

This clonotype was counted a few times. This chain links TRBV18 with TRBJ1-1; D is perhaps TRBD1 (5 bases). The V end was cut by 1 base, the J end by 9 bases, with 12 bases between. This CDR3 spans 13 amino acids. The germline gives CDR1 KGHSH, CDR2 LQKENI. The CDR3 nucleotides read TGTGCCAGCTCACCACAGGGCCGGACAAAAGCTTTCTTT. It translates to CASSPQGRTKAFF.

There are a few counts of this clonotype. The chain recombines TRBV24-1 with TRBJ1-2; D possibly corresponds to TRBD1 (5 bases). V gave up 4 bases and J gave up 6 bases, with 17 bases separating them. CDR3 size: 15 residues. Germline V gives CDR1 KGHDR, CDR2 SFDVKD. CDR3 bases: TGTGCCACCAGTGACCCGGGCCAGCCGGGGGATGGCTACACCTTC. Its protein is CATSDPGQPGDGYTF.

V is TRBV6-4 and J is TRBJ1-6, with TRBD1 identical over 8 bases. This CDR3 is built from 14 residues. CDR1 and CDR2 from the germline V gene are MRHNA and SNTAGT. The V segment lost 6 bases and the J segment 7 bases; nucleotides outside the gene matches: 5. The CDR3 DNA is TGTGCCAGCAGCCAGGACAGGGTCAATTCACCCCTCCACTTT. It specifies CASSQDRVNSPLHF.

The V call is TRBV10-3, the J call TRBJ2-2; no clear D. Germline-derived CDR1 and CDR2 are ENHRY and SYGVKD. V was shortened by 4 bases and J by 6 bases, with 9 bases between the two germline ends. CDR3 size: 13 residues. CDR3: CAISATEAGELFF. Here the CDR3 DNA reads TGTGCCATCAGTGCTACAGAAGCCGGGGAGCTGTTTTTT.

This clonotype has only a few counts. V and J are TRBV7-2 and TRBJ1-1; D ambiguous. The germline V and J ends were trimmed by 2 bases and 9 bases, with 7 bases remaining between them. Germline CDR1 SGHTA, CDR2 FQGNSA. The length of the CDR3 is 11 residues. The DNA for the CDR3 is TGTGCCAGCAGCTTATACAACCAAGCTTTCTTT. Amino acids: CASSLYNQAFF.

The rearrangement uses TRBV5-6 and TRBJ2-3, with D uncertain. V dropped 0 bases and J dropped 4 bases, with 12 bases sitting between them. Germline CDR1 and CDR2: SGHDT and YYEEEE. The CDR3 covers 15 residues. CDR3 protein: CASSLGSLGADTQYF. DNA of the CDR3: TGTGCCAGCAGCTTGGGTTCACTGGGTGCAGATACGCAGTATTTT.

The chain links TRBV7-8 to TRBJ2-7, with D hard to call. The germline V gene encodes CDR1 SGHVS and CDR2 FQNEAQ. V was shortened by 7 bases and J by 4 bases, with 23 bases between the two germline ends. This CDR3 has 16 residues. The CDR3 DNA is TGTGCCAGCACAAAAATGGGCGCAGGTAGTGGGTACGAGCAGTACTTC. Its protein is CASTKMGAGSGYEQYF.

The chain employs TRBV11-3 and TRBJ2-1; possibly TRBD1 for D (5 bases). The V and J ends lost 5 bases and 3 bases respectively, with 14 bases between them. CDR1 is SGHNT and CDR2 is YENEEA in the germline V gene. The CDR3 has 15 amino acids. The CDR3 nucleotides are TGTGCCAGCAGCCACGACAGTCAGATCTACAATGAGCAGTTCTTC. Its translation: CASSHDSQIYNEQFF.

This sequence joins TRBV19 and TRBJ2-3; tentatively, D is TRBD2 (7 bases). Germline values: CDR1 LNHDA, CDR2 SQIVND (reference sequence). This CDR3 region has 13 residues. The germline V and J ends were trimmed by 6 bases and 5 bases, with 12 bases remaining between them. CDR3 nucleotide sequence: TGTGCCAGTAGAGGTAGGGGGGGAGATACGCAGTATTTT. Protein sequence: CASRGRGGDTQYF.

Only one count was recorded for this clonotype. This chain connects TRBV27 to TRBJ2-1; the match to TRBD2 covers 11 bases. This CDR3 has 17 amino acids. V dropped 7 bases and J dropped 2; count of bases not matched to a gene: 10. Germline loops: CDR1 MNHEY, CDR2 SMNVEV (reference sequence). The CDR3 DNA is TGTGCCAGCACCCCTTATGGGACTAGCGGACCCTACAATGAGCAGTTCTTC. Protein product: CASTPYGTSGPYNEQFF.

This clonotype has just a few counts. This rearrangement joins TRBV6-5 to TRBJ2-2, with unresolved D. The V end lost 3 bases, the J end lost 6 bases, and 14 bases lay between the germline ends. The V gene's germline CDR1 is MNHEY and CDR2 SVGAGI. The CDR3 loop spans 15 amino acids. The CDR3 reads CASSYMGLKAGELFF. CDR3 in DNA: TGTGCCAGCAGTTATATGGGGTTAAAGGCCGGGGAGCTGTTTTTT.

This clonotype is termed medium-sized. The rearrangement links TRBV20-1 to TRBJ2-7; D call uncertain. V was trimmed by 6 bases and J by 6 bases, leaving 24 bases between them. Germline values: CDR1 DFQATT, CDR2 SNEGSKA (reference sequence). This CDR3 region has 15 residues. As DNA, the CDR3 is TGCAGTGCCAAAGGTAGGAACAGAGGAACCGGCGAGCAGTACTTC. It codes for CSAKGRNRGTGEQYF.

This chain connects TRBV5-1 to TRBJ2-3; D not certain. Germline CDR1 is SGHRS and CDR2 is YFSETQ. The CDR3 contains 14 residues. Trimming left V 4 bases short and J 2 bases short, with 11 bases between. This chain's CDR3 is CASSPPGATDTQYF. The CDR3 coding sequence is TGCGCCAGCAGCCCTCCCGGCGCCACAGATACGCAGTATTTT.

The rearrangement links TRBV5-1 to TRBJ2-7; weak D call: TRBD2 (5 bases). The V end was cut by 5 bases, the J end by 5 bases, with 11 bases between. Germline values: CDR1 SGHRS, CDR2 YFSETQ. The CDR3 covers 12 residues. CDR3 in DNA: TGCGCCAGCAGATCGGGGTTCGACGAGCAGTACTTC. It codes for CASRSGFDEQYF.